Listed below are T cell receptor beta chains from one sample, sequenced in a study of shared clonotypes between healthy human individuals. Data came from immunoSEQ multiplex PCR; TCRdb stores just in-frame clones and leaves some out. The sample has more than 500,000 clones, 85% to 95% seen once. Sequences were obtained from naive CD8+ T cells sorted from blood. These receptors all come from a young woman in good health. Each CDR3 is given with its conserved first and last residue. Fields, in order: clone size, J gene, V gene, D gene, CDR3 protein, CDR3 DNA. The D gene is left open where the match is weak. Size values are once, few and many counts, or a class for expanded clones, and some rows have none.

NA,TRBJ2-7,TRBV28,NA,CASSYPGNEQYF,TGTGCCAGCAGTTATCCAGGCAACGAGCAGTACTTC
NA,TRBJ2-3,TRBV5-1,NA,CASSHENGLTDTQYF,TGCGCCAGCAGCCACGAGAACGGTTTGACAGATACGCAGTATTTT
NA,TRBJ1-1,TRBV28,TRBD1,CASTLTGREAFF,TGTGCCAGCACCCTGACAGGGCGTGAAGCTTTCTTT
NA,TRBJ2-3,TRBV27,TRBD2,CASSSTQRLAGRNETDTQYF,TGTGCCAGCAGTTCAACCCAACGACTAGCGGGACGGAACGAGACAGATACGCAGTATTTT
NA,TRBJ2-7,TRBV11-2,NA,CASSFSQGTNYEQYF,TGTGCCAGCAGCTTCTCTCAGGGGACGAACTACGAGCAGTACTTC
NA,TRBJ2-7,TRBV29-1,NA,CSVEGRPYEQYF,TGCAGCGTTGAGGGACGGCCCTACGAGCAGTACTTC
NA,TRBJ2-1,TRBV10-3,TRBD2,CAITSGRASEGGYNEQFF,TGTGCCATCACCAGCGGGAGGGCCTCGGAGGGGGGGTACAATGAGCAGTTCTTC
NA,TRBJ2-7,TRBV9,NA,CASSVEDGAYEQYF,TGTGCCAGCAGCGTAGAAGACGGTGCCTACGAGCAGTACTTC
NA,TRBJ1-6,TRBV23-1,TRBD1,CASSQRTGPVYNSPLHF,TGCGCCAGCAGTCAACGGACAGGGCCCGTCTATAATTCACCCCTCCACTTT
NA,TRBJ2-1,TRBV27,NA,CASSLRLAANEQFF,TGTGCCAGCAGTTTAAGGCTAGCCGCCAATGAGCAGTTCTTC
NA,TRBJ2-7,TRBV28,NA,CASSLFSGSADEQYF,TGTGCCAGCAGTTTATTTTCTGGTTCGGCTGACGAGCAGTACTTC
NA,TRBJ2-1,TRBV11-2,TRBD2,CASSPPSAGVKQFF,TGTGCCAGCAGCCCGCCCTCGGCGGGAGTCAAGCAGTTCTTC
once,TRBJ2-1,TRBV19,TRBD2,CASSIGLAARGNLDEQFF,TGTGCCAGTAGTATCGGACTAGCGGCAAGGGGTAATCTGGATGAGCAGTTCTTC
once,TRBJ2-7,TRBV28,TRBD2,CASSSQTGRAYEQYF,TGTGCCAGCAGTTCTCAAACCGGGAGGGCCTACGAGCAGTACTTC
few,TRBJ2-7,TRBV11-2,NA,CASSLHQGPSEQYF,TGTGCCAGCAGCTTACATCAGGGGCCTTCGGAGCAGTACTTC
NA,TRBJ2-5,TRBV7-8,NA,CASSLELRVWETQYF,TGTGCCAGCAGCTTAGAGCTAAGGGTTTGGGAGACCCAGTACTTC
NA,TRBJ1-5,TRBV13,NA,CASSLGHSNQPQHF,TGTGCCAGCAGCTTGGGACATAGCAATCAGCCCCAGCATTTT
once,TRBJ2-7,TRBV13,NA,CASTLGALPGEQYF,TGTGCCAGCACCCTAGGGGCACTCCCCGGGGAGCAGTACTTC
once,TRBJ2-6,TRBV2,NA,CASTPGGANVLTF,TGTGCCAGCACCCCGGGAGGGGCCAACGTCCTGACTTTC
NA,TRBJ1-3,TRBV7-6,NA,CASSPDFTGSGNTIYF,TGTGCCAGCAGCCCGGACTTCACAGGGTCTGGAAACACCATATATTTT
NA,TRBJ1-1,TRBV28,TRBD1,CASSPIHRGRTEAFF,TGTGCCAGCAGTCCGATACACAGGGGGCGCACTGAAGCTTTCTTT
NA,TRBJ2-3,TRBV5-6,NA,CASSLDFTDTQYF,TGTGCCAGCAGCTTGGACTTCACAGATACGCAGTATTTT
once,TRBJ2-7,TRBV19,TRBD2,CASSWTSGSTEQYF,TGTGCCAGTAGTTGGACTAGCGGGAGCACAGAGCAGTACTTC
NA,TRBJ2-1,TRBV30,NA,CAWSPGLTYNEQFF,TGTGCCTGGAGTCCTGGACTAACCTACAATGAGCAGTTCTTC
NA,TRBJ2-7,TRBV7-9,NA,CASSLAAYEQYF,TGTGCCAGCAGCTTAGCGGCCTACGAGCAGTACTTC
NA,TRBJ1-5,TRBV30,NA,CAWSVGAGDQPQHF,TGTGCCTGGAGTGTGGGGGCCGGCGATCAGCCCCAGCATTTT
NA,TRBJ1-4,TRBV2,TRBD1,CASSEWDLTGDEKLFF,TGTGCCAGCAGTGAATGGGATCTGACAGGGGATGAAAAACTGTTTTTT
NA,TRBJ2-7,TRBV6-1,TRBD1,CATSPGQSYEQYF,TGTGCCACCTCTCCGGGACAGTCCTACGAGCAGTACTTC
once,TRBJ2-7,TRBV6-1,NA,CASISGEGTYEQYF,TGTGCCAGCATTAGCGGAGAGGGGACCTACGAGCAGTACTTC
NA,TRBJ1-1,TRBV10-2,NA,CASGQGWPTEAFF,TGCGCCAGCGGCCAGGGGTGGCCCACTGAAGCTTTCTTT
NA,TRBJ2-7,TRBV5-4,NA,CASSYGLGTYEQYF,TGTGCCAGCAGCTACGGACTGGGAACCTACGAGCAGTACTTC
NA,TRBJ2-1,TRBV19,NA,CASTIRPGPNEQFF,TGTGCCAGTACGATACGACCGGGCCCCAATGAGCAGTTCTTC
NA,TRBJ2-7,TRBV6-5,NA,CASSPLDSDAEQYF,TGTGCCAGCAGCCCGCTGGACAGCGATGCCGAGCAGTACTTC
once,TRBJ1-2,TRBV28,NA,CASSGGPRGYTF,TGTGCCAGCAGCGGAGGTCCTCGGGGCTACACCTTC
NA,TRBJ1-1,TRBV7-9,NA,CASSLAQGMSTEAFF,TGTGCCAGCAGCTTAGCCCAGGGAATGAGTACTGAAGCTTTCTTT
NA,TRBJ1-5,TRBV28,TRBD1,CASSVYRGSNQPQHF,TGTGCCAGCAGTGTCTACAGGGGGAGCAATCAGCCCCAGCATTTT
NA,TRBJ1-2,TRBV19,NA,CASSPGTRMRGYTF,TGTGCCAGTAGCCCCGGGACAAGGATGCGAGGCTACACCTTC
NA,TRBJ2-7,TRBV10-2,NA,CASLADRGTYEQYF,TGCGCCAGCCTAGCCGACCGAGGAACTTACGAGCAGTACTTC
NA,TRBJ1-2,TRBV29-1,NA,CSVEDLGRESYNYGYTF,TGCAGCGTTGAAGATCTTGGCAGGGAAAGTTATAACTATGGCTACACCTTC
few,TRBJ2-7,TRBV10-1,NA,CASSFYEQYF,TGCGCCAGCAGTTTCTACGAGCAGTACTTC
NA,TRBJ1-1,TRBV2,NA,CASSELGRGDTEAFF,TGTGCCAGCAGTGAATTGGGGAGGGGGGACACTGAAGCTTTCTTT
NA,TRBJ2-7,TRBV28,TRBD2,CASSFSGSSYEQYF,TGTGCCAGCAGTTTTAGCGGGAGCTCCTACGAGCAGTACTTC
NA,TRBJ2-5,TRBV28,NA,CASSFRQEEETQYF,TGTGCCAGCAGTTTTAGGCAGGAAGAAGAGACCCAGTACTTC
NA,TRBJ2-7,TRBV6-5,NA,CASSVYKKTYEQYF,TGTGCCAGCAGTGTTTATAAGAAGACCTACGAGCAGTACTTC